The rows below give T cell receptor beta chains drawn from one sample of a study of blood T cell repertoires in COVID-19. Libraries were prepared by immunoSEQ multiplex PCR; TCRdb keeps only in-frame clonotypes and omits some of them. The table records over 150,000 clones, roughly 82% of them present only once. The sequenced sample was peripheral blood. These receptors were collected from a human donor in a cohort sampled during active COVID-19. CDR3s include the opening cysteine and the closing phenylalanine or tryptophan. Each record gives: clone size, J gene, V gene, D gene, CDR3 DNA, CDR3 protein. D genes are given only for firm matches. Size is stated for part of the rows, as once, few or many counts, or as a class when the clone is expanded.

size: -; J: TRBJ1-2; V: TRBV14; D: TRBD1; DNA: TGTGCCAGCAGCCAAGCGGGTTCGGGACAGACCTATGGCTACACCTTC; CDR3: CASSQAGSGQTYGYTF
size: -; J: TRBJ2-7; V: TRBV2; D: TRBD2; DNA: TGTGCCAGCAGTGAGATAGCGGGACTCTCCTACGAGCAGTACTTC; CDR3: CASSEIAGLSYEQYF
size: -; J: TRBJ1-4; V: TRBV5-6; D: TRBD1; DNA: TGTGCCAGCAGCCTAAGACAGGGGGCTCACGCTAATGAAAAACTGTTTTTT; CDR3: CASSLRQGAHANEKLFF
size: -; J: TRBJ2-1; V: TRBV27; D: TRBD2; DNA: TGTGCCAGCAGTTTATGGGCGGGAGAGGGTTACAATGAGCAGTTCTTC; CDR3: CASSLWAGEGYNEQFF
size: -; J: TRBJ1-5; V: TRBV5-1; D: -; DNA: TGCGCCAGCAGCCGATTCGGAGGTCAGCCCCAGCATTTT; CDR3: CASSRFGGQPQHF
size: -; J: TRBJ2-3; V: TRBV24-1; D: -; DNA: TGTGCCACCAGTGATTTTGGTGTCGCGATCCAAGATACGCAGTATTTT; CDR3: CATSDFGVAIQDTQYF
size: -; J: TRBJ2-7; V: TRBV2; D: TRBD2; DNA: TGTGCCAGCAGGCTAAGAACTAGCGGTGCCTACGAGCAGTACTTC; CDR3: CASRLRTSGAYEQYF
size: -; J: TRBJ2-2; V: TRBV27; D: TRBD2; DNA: TGTGCCAGCAGTTTATCGGGGAGGGGCTGGTCCGGGGAGCTGTTTTTT; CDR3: CASSLSGRGWSGELFF
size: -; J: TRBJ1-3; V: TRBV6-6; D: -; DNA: TGTGCCAGCAAGGAGGGATCTGGAAACACCATATATTTT; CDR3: CASKEGSGNTIYF
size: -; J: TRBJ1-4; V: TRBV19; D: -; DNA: TGTGCCAGTAGTAGATCCGGGACACCTCGTGAAAAACTGTTTTTT; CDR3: CASSRSGTPREKLFF
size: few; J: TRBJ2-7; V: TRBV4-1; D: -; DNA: TGCGCCAGCAGCCAAGAAAGGGGGGGACCACCTTACGAGCAGTACTTC; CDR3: CASSQERGGPPYEQYF
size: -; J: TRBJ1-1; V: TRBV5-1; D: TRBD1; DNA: TGCGCCAGCAGCCCACAGGGGGCAGACACTGAAGCTTTCTTT; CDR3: CASSPQGADTEAFF
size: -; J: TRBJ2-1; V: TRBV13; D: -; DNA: TGTGCCAGCAGCCTGCTAGCCGAGACCTACAATGAGCAGTTCTTC; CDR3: CASSLLAETYNEQFF
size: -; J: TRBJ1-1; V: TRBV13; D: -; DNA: TGTGCCAGCAGCCCCCGGGGGGGGATTACTGAAGCTTTCTTT; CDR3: CASSPRGGITEAFF
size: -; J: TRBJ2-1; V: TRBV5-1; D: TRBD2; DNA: TGCGCCAGCAGCTTACTAGCGGGAGGGCACGGTGAGCAGTTCTTC; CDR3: CASSLLAGGHGEQFF